This T cell receptor beta chain derives from a study of graft-versus-host responses after intestinal transplantation. Across the whole study: Isolated intestinal, liver-intestinal, or multivisceral transplants had been given to the recipients. The study gave all recipients anti-thymocyte globulin induction, then tacrolimus and steroids for three to four years.

Data came from immunoSEQ multiplex PCR; TCRdb stores just in-frame clones and leaves some out. The sample holds over 75,000 clones, approximately 88% seen once. The germline V gene encodes CDR1 SGHRS and CDR2 YFSETQ. The CDR3 totals 15 residues. J was trimmed by 4 bases and V by 5 bases; bases with no gene match: 6. Findings and caveats of the study: Allografts from individuals with graft-donor T cell macrochimerism displayed high graft-versus-host to host-versus-graft clonal ratios.

Turning to this clone: What it binds is not known.

The sequencing used unstimulated CD4+ T cells sorted from spleen or lymph node cells, collected before intestinal transplant. This receptor was identified in a human donor who received an intestinal transplant. The chain is built from TRBV5-1 and TRBJ1-4; 9 positions agree with TRBD1. For the CDR3, the DNA is TGCGCCAGCAGGGTACAGGGGGCAGTTAATGAAAAACTGTTTTTT. Amino acid sequence: CASRVQGAVNEKLFF.